Listed below are T cell receptor beta chains from one sample, sequenced in a study of CD8 T cells in ankylosing spondylitis. Each CDR3 protein gets one entry after TCRdb re-called the 5' RACE reads with MiXCR. The table shows nearly 250,000 distinct CDR3 sequences, with roughly a third occurring only once. The sample taken for sequencing was blood, either unsorted or a sorted T cell fraction (not recorded which). The origin of the receptors is a male donor with ankylosing spondylitis or in good health (not recorded which). Both conserved end residues are part of each CDR3. Each record gives: J gene, clone size, D gene, V gene, CDR3 protein, CDR3 DNA. A D gene is named only where the DNA matches it firmly. A row's size may be missing; if present it is once, few, many or a size class.

>TRBJ2-7|NA|NA|TRBV5-6
CASSLKQDPLSEQYF
TGTGCCAGCAGCTTGAAACAGGACCCTCTCAGCGAGCAGTACTTC
>TRBJ1-2|few|NA|TRBV10-3
CAISQGQGGYTF
TGTGCCATCAGTCAGGGACAAGGGGGCTACACCTTC
>TRBJ2-7|few|TRBD1|TRBV20-1
CSASAPSGQTYEQYF
TGCAGTGCTAGTGCACCCTCGGGACAGACCTACGAGCAGTACTTC
>TRBJ2-4|NA|NA|TRBV29-1
CSVGGNIQYF
TGCAGCGTTGGGGGAAACATTCAGTACTTC
>TRBJ2-3|NA|TRBD1|TRBV20-1
CSATGQGVPDTQYF
TGCAGTGCTACCGGACAGGGGGTCCCAGATACGCAGTATTTT
>TRBJ2-5|NA|TRBD2|TRBV3-1
CASSQDQLAGVFQETQYF
TGTGCCAGCAGCCAAGATCAGCTAGCGGGGGTTTTCCAAGAGACCCAGTACTTC
>TRBJ2-3|NA|NA|TRBV29-1
CSVDSGPATDTQYF
TGCAGCGTTGATTCAGGGCCAGCGACAGATACGCAGTATTTT
>TRBJ1-1|NA|NA|TRBV5-1
CASSLGRESVLYTTLNTEAFF
TGCGCCAGCAGCTTGGGGCGGGAATCGGTCTTGTACACAACACTGAACACTGAAGCTTTCTTT
>TRBJ2-3|NA|TRBD1|TRBV20-1
CSARDRDRPTDTQYF
TGCAGTGCTAGAGATAGGGACAGACCCACAGATACGCAGTATTTT
>TRBJ2-7|NA|TRBD1|TRBV5-1
CASSLGQGRDEQYF
TGCGCCAGCAGCTTGGGACAGGGAAGGGACGAGCAGTACTTC
>TRBJ1-6|few|NA|TRBV20-1
CSATTGTQSPLHF
TGCAGTGCTACAACAGGGACCCAGTCACCCCTCCACTTT
>TRBJ1-1|NA|NA|TRBV12-3/TRBV12-4
CASSLDSEAFF
TGTGCCAGCAGTTTAGATAGTGAAGCTTTCTTT
>TRBJ1-2|few|NA|TRBV6-1
CASSEQGGVGYGYTF
TGTGCCAGCAGTGAACAGGGAGGGGTCGGCTATGGCTACACCTTC
>TRBJ1-2|NA|NA|TRBV29-1
CSVEVQGSREGYTF
TGCAGCGTTGAAGTACAGGGTAGTCGGGAGGGCTACACCTTC
>TRBJ2-3|few|NA|TRBV6-1
CASTLTGKDTQYF
TGTGCCAGCACCCTAACAGGGAAAGATACGCAGTATTTT
>TRBJ2-4|few|NA|TRBV12-3/TRBV12-4
CASSLDVGGRAKNIQYF
TGTGCCAGCAGTTTAGATGTGGGGGGACGAGCCAAAAACATTCAGTACTTC
>TRBJ2-7|few|NA|TRBV20-1
CSARGGASSYEQYF
TGCAGTGCTAGGGGCGGGGCCTCCTCCTACGAGCAGTACTTC
>TRBJ2-4|few|TRBD1|TRBV11-2
CASSLVSGGAGIQYF
TGTGCCAGCAGCTTAGTATCAGGGGGCGCTGGCATTCAGTACTTC
>TRBJ1-5|NA|NA|TRBV6-5
CASSYNRHSNQPQHF
TGTGCCAGCAGTTATAACAGACATAGCAATCAGCCCCAGCATTTT
>TRBJ2-7|few|NA|TRBV12-3/TRBV12-4
CASSQFQGIYEQYF
TGTGCCAGCAGTCAATTCCAGGGTATCTACGAGCAGTACTTC
>TRBJ2-7|NA|NA|TRBV15
CATSRDHYEQYF
TGTGCCACCAGCAGAGATCACTACGAGCAGTACTTC
>TRBJ2-3|NA|NA|TRBV3-1
CASSPDWSTDTQYF
TGTGCCAGCAGCCCCGATTGGAGCACAGATACGCAGTATTTT
>TRBJ2-2|NA|NA|TRBV5-7
CASSALFTGELFF
TGTGCCAGCAGCGCCCTGTTCACCGGGGAGCTGTTTTTT
>TRBJ2-3|few|TRBD2|TRBV20-1
CSALPEEIAGRAISTDTQYF
TGCAGTGCTCTACCCGAAGAAATAGCGGGGAGAGCCATTAGCACAGATACGCAGTATTTT
>TRBJ1-2|few|TRBD1|TRBV5-5
CASSTGANYGYTF
TGTGCCAGCAGTACAGGGGCTAACTATGGCTACACCTTC
>TRBJ2-3|NA|NA|TRBV11-2
CASSLVGDFRDTQYF
TGTGCCAGCAGCTTAGTAGGGGACTTCAGGGATACGCAGTATTTT
>TRBJ1-3|NA|TRBD1|TRBV12-3/TRBV12-4
CASSQLGQAMDTIYF
TGTGCCAGCAGCCAACTCGGACAGGCCATGGACACCATATATTTT
>TRBJ2-1|NA|TRBD2|TRBV4-1
CASSQVYGGTLNNEQFF
TGCGCCAGCAGCCAAGTTTACGGGGGGACCTTAAACAATGAGCAGTTCTTC
>TRBJ2-1|few|TRBD1|TRBV11-2
CASSLDRGAEQFF
TGTGCCAGCAGCCTGGACAGGGGCGCTGAGCAGTTCTTC
>TRBJ2-1|few|TRBD2|TRBV24-1
CATSDPTPSGGFNEQFF
TGTGCCACCAGTGACCCGACCCCTAGCGGGGGATTTAATGAGCAGTTCTTC
>TRBJ2-5|few|TRBD2|TRBV7-6
CASSPGLIRETQYF
TGTGCCAGCAGCCCGGGACTAATTAGGGAGACCCAGTACTTC
>TRBJ2-3|few|NA|TRBV20-1
CSAREDYTDTQYF
TGCAGTGCTAGAGAGGACTACACAGATACGCAGTATTTT
>TRBJ2-7|many|TRBD1|TRBV6-1
CASSRSGTGFSQTYEQYF
TGTGCCAGCAGTCGGTCCGGGACAGGGTTTAGCCAGACCTACGAGCAGTACTTC
>TRBJ2-1|few|NA|TRBV5-6
CASSLGDLYNEQFF
TGTGCCAGCAGCTTGGGAGATCTATACAATGAGCAGTTCTTC
>TRBJ2-4|few|TRBD1|TRBV27
CASRNRDSKNIQYF
TGTGCCAGCAGAAACCGGGACAGCAAAAACATTCAGTACTTC
>TRBJ2-7|few|TRBD1|TRBV20-1
CSARTVTIQGWEQYF
TGCAGTGCTCGGACCGTTACCATACAGGGGTGGGAGCAGTACTTC
>TRBJ1-5|NA|TRBD1|TRBV20-1
CSARGYGQGRSQPQHF
TGCAGTGCTAGAGGGTACGGACAGGGGAGGAGTCAGCCCCAGCATTTT
>TRBJ1-2|NA|NA|TRBV10-3
CAISDPVADYGYTF
TGTGCCATCAGTGACCCGGTAGCGGACTATGGCTACACCTTC
>TRBJ2-7|NA|NA|TRBV5-1
CASSQGPERYEQYF
TGCGCCAGCAGCCAGGGACCCGAACGCTACGAGCAGTACTTC
>TRBJ2-5|few|TRBD1|TRBV3-1
CASSPRDRVRETQYF
TGTGCCAGCAGCCCCAGGGACAGGGTAAGAGAGACCCAGTACTTC
>TRBJ2-1|few|NA|TRBV20-1
CSARRAGGLNEQFF
TGCAGTGCTAGGCGAGCTGGGGGGCTTAATGAGCAGTTCTTC